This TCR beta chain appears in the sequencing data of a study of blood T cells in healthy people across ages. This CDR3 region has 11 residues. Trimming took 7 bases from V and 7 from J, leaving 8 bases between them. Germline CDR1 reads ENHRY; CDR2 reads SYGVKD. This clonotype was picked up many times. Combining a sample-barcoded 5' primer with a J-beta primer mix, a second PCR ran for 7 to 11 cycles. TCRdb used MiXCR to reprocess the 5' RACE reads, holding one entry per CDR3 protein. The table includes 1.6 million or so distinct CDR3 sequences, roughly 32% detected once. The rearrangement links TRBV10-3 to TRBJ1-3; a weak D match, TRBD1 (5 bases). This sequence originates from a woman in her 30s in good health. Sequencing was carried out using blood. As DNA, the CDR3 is TGTGCCATCAACTCAGGGAACACCATATATTTT. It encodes CAINSGNTIYF.